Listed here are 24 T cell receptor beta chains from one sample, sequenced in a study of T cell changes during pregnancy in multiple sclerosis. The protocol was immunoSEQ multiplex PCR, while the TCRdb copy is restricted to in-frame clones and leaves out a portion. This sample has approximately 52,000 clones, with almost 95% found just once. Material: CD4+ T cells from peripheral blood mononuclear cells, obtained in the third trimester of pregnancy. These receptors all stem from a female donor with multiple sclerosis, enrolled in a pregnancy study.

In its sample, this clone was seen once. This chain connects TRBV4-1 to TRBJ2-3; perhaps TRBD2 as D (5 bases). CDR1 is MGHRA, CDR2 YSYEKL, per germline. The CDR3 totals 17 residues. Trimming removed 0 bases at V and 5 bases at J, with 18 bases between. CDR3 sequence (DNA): TGCGCCAGCAGCCAAGATGGTGGCACCATTGGAGGAGATACGCAGTATTTT. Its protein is CASSQDGGTIGGDTQYF.

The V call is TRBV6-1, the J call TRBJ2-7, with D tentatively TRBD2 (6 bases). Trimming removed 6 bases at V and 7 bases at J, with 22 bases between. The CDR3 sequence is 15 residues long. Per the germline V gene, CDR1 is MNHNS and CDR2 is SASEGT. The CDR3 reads CASRSLTGLRGEQYF. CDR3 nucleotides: TGTGCCAGCAGGTCCCTGACGGGTCTTCGGGGGGAGCAGTACTTC.

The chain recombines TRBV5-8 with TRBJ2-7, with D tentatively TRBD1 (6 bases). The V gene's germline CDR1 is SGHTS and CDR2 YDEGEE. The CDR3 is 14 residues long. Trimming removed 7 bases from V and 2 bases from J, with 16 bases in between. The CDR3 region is CASRSGTRAYEQYF. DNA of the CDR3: TGTGCCAGCCGATCCGGGACAAGAGCCTACGAGCAGTACTTC.

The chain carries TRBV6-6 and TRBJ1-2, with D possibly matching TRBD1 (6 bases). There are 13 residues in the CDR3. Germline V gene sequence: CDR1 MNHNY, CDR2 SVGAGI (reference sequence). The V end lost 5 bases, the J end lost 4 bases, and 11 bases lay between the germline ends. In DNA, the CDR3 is TGTGCCAGCAGTCAACAGGGCGTCTATGGCTACACCTTC. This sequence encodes CASSQQGVYGYTF.

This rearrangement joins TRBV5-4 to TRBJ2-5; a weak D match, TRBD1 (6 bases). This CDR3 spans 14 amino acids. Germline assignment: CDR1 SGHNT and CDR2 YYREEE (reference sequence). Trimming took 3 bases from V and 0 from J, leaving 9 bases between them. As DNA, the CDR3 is TGTGCCAGCAGCTCCCAGGGGTACCAAGAGACCCAGTACTTC. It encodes CASSSQGYQETQYF. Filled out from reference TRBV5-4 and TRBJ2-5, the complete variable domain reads ETGVTQSPTHLIKTRGQQVTLRCSSQSGHNTVSWYQQALGQGPQFIFQYYREEENGRGNFPPRFSGLQFPNYSSELNVNALELDDSALYLCASSSQGYQETQYFGPGTRLLVL.

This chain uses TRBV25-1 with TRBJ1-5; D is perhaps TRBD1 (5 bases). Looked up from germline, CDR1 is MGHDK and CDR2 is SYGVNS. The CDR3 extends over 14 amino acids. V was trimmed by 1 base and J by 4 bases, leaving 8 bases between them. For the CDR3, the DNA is TGTGCCAGCAGTGAATTTGGGGGGAATCAGCCCCAGCATTTT. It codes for CASSEFGGNQPQHF.

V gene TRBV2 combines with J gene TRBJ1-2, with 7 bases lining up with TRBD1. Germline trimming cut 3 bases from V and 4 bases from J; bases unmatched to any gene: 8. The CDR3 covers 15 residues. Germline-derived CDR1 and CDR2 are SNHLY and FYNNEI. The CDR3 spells CASSEMVGGPYGYTF. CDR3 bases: TGTGCCAGCAGTGAGATGGTAGGGGGCCCCTATGGCTACACCTTC.

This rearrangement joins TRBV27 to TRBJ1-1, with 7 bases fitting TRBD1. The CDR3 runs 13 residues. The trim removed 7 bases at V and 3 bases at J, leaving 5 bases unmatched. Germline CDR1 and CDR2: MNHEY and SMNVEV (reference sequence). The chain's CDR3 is CASKTTGYTEAFF. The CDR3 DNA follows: TGTGCCAGCAAGACGACAGGGTACACTGAAGCTTTCTTT.

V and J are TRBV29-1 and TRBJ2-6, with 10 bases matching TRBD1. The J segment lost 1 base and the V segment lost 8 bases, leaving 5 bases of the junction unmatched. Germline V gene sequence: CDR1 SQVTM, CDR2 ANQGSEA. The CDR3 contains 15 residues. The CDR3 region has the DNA TGCAGCATAGGGACAGGGGTATCTGGGGCCAACGTCCTGACTTTC. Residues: CSIGTGVSGANVLTF. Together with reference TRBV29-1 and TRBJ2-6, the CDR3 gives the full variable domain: SAVISQKPSRDICQRGTSLTIQCQVDSQVTMMFWYRQQPGQSLTLIATANQGSEATYESGFVIDKFPISRPNLTFSTLTVSNMSPEDSSIYLCSIGTGVSGANVLTFGAGSRLTVL.

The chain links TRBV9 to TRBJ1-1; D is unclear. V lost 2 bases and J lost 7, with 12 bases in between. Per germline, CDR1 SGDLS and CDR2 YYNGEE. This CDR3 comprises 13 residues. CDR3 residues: CASSVDSLGEAFF. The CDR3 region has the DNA TGTGCCAGCAGCGTTGACTCACTGGGTGAAGCTTTCTTT.

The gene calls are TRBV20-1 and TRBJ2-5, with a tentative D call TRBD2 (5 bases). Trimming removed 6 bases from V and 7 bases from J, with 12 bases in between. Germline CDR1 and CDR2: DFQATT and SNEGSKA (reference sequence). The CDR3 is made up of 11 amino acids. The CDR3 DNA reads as TGCAGTGCCATCCGGGATGCGACCCAGTACTTC. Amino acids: CSAIRDATQYF.

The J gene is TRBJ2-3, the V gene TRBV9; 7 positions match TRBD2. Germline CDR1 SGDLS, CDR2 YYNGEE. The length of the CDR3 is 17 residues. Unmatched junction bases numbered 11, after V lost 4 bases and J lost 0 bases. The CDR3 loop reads CASSKRLGSGSTDTQYF. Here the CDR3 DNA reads TGTGCCAGCAGCAAACGACTAGGTAGCGGGAGCACAGATACGCAGTATTTT.

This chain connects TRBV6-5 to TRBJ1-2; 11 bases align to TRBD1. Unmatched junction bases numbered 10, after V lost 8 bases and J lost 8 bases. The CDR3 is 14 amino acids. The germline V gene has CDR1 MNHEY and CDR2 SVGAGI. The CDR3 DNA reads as TGTGCCAGCGCGGACAGGGGGCGACGGGTAGGCTACACCTTC. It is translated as CASADRGRRVGYTF.

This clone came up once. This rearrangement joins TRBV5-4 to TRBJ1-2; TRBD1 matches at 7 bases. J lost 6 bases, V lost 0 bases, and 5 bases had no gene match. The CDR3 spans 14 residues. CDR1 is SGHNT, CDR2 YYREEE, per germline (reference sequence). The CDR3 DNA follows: TGTGCCAGCAGCTTGGTTCAGGGGGTGGATGGCTACACCTTC. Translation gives CASSLVQGVDGYTF.

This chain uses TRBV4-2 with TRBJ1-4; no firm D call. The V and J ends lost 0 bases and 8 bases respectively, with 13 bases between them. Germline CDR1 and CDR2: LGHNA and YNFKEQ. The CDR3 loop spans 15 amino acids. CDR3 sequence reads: CASSQEGQEAEKLFF. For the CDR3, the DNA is TGTGCCAGCAGCCAAGAAGGGCAGGAGGCGGAAAAACTGTTTTTT.

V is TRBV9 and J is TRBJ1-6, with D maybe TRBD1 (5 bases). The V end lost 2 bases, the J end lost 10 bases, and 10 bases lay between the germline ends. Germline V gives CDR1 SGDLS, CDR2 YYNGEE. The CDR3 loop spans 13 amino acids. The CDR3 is CASSVQGSSPLHF. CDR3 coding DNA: TGTGCCAGCAGCGTTCAGGGTTCCTCACCCCTCCACTTT.

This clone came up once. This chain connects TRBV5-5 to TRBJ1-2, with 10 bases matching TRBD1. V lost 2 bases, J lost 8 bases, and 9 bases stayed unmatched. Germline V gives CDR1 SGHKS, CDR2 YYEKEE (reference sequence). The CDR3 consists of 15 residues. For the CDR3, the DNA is TGTGCCAGCAGCTTCCCAAGACAGGGGGCAGGAGGCTACACCTTC. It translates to CASSFPRQGAGGYTF.

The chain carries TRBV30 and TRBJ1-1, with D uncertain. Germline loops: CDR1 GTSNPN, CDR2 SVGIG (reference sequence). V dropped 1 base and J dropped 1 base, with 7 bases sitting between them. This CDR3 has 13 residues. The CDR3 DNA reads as TGTGCCTGGAGTGGCCGGTCGAACACTGAAGCTTTCTTT. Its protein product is CAWSGRSNTEAFF.

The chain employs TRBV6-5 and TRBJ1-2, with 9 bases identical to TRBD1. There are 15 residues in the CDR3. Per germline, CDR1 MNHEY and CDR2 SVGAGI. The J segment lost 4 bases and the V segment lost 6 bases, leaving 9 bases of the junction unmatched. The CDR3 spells CASRPSTGGAYGYTF. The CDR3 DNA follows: TGTGCCAGCAGACCCTCGACAGGGGGTGCCTATGGCTACACCTTC.

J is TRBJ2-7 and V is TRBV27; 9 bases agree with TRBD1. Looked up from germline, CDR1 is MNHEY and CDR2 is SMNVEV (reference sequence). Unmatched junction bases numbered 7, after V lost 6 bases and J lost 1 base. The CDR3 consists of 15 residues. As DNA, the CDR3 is TGTGCCAGCAGACCGGCCGGGACAGGGTCCTACGAGCAGTACTTC. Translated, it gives CASRPAGTGSYEQYF.

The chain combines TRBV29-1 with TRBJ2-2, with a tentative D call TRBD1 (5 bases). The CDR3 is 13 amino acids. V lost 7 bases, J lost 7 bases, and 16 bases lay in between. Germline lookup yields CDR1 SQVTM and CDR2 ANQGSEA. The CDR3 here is CSAAGWIGGELFF. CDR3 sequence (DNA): TGCAGCGCCGCAGGGTGGATAGGCGGGGAGCTGTTTTTT.

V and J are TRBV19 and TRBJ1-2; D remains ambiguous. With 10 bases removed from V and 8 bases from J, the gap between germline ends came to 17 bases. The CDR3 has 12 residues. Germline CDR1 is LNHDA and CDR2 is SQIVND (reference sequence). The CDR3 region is CATSTETRGYTF. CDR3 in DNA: TGTGCCACCTCGACGGAGACGCGGGGCTACACCTTC.

Here the CDR3 DNA reads TGTGCCAGCAGCTTGCCCGGCGAGCAGTACTTC. This sequence encodes CASSLPGEQYF. The chain recombines TRBV7-7 with TRBJ2-7, with D uncertain. CDR1 is SSHAT, CDR2 FNYEAQ, per germline (reference sequence). This CDR3 has 11 residues. V dropped 3 bases and J dropped 6 bases, with 6 bases sitting between them.

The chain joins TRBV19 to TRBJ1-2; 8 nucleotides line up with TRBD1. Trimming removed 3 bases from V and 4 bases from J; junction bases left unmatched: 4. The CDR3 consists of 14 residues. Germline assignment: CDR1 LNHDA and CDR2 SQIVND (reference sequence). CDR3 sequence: CASSMGDRFYGYTF. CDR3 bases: TGTGCCAGTAGTATGGGGGACAGGTTCTATGGCTACACCTTC.